This TCR beta chain derives from a study of CD8 T cells in ankylosing spondylitis. Notes on the study in general: There was a TCR beta motif, made of roughly eight highly homologous variants, that appeared characteristic of ankylosing spondylitis blood.

This CDR3 comprises 15 residues. V gave up 8 bases and J gave up 7 bases, with 21 bases separating them. The germline V gene has CDR1 SNHLY and CDR2 FYNNEI. TCRdb reprocessed the 5' RACE reads with MiXCR, giving one entry per CDR3 protein. The sample shows more than 500,000 distinct CDR3 sequences, about 5.4% of them seen only once. In the case of this clonotype: Its target is not known.

The sample consisted of blood, either unsorted or a sorted T cell fraction (not recorded which). The chain carries TRBV2 and TRBJ2-1; D might be TRBD1 or TRBD2, each matching 5 bases. The TCR comes from a male donor with ankylosing spondylitis. In DNA form, the CDR3 reads TGTGCCAGCCTTTCAGGTGGGGGTGGCCCGAATGAGCAGTTCTTC. This gives the protein CASLSGGGGPNEQFF.